The next 10 T cell receptor beta chains were all read from a single sample in a study of shared clonotypes between healthy human individuals. It was CD45RO-negative cells, positively selected for CCR7, that made up naive CD8 cells, with terminally differentiated effector memory CD45RA+ cells excluded. This table comes from immunoSEQ multiplex PCR, and its TCRdb copy is limited to in-frame clones, with some not included. This sample carries under 1 million clones, around 92% of them seen once, and the ten largest clones take under 30%. What was sequenced was naive CD8+ T cells sorted from blood. Receptors were obtained from a man aged 30-40 years in good health.

The CDR3 loop reads CASSYSTGGNEKLFF. The CDR3 nucleotides are TGTGCCAGCAGTTACTCGACAGGCGGTAATGAAAAACTGTTTTTT. V gene TRBV6-5 combines with J gene TRBJ1-4, with D tentatively TRBD1 (6 bases). Germline V CDR1 and CDR2: MNHEY, SVGAGI. V gave up 0 bases and J gave up 4 bases, with 9 bases separating them. The CDR3 runs to 15 residues.

This clone was counted a single time. CDR3 sequence reads: CASSLFTSGTEAFF. DNA of the CDR3: TGTGCCAGCAGTTTATTCACTAGTGGCACTGAAGCTTTCTTT. The chain links TRBV28 to TRBJ1-1; D gene ambiguous. V gave up 1 base and J gave up 4 bases, with 10 bases separating them. The CDR3 spans 14 residues. The germline CDR1 and CDR2 sequences are MDHEN and SYDVKM. The entire variable domain, with the rest obtained from reference TRBV28 and TRBJ1-1, is as follows: DVKVTQSSRYLVKRTGEKVFLECVQDMDHENMFWYRQDPGLGLRLIYFSYDVKMKEKGDIPEGYSVSREKKERFSLILESASTNQTSMYLCASSLFTSGTEAFFGQGTRLTVV.

The chain carries TRBV4-3 and TRBJ2-2; TRBD2 matches 12 bases. The junction had 10 bases not matched to a gene; V was cut back by 4 bases and J by 7 bases. The length of the CDR3 is 17 residues. CDR1 LGHNA and CDR2 YSLEER come from the germline V gene. As DNA, the CDR3 is TGCGCCAGCAGCCGGACTAGCGGGACCGGATTTGGCGGGGAGCTGTTTTTT. This gives the protein CASSRTSGTGFGGELFF.

This sequence joins TRBV4-2 and TRBJ2-2, with 9 nucleotides matching TRBD1. Germline CDR1 is LGHNA and CDR2 is YNFKEQ. The CDR3 has 16 amino acids. V dropped 8 bases and J dropped 5; count of bases not matched to a gene: 12. CDR3 sequence: CASGASPGQGTGELFF. CDR3 sequence (DNA): TGTGCCAGCGGCGCCTCACCGGGACAGGGAACCGGGGAGCTGTTTTTT.

The table lists this clone with a count of one. The chain employs TRBV29-1 and TRBJ2-1; tentatively, D is TRBD1 (5 bases). The CDR3 runs 14 residues. Looked up from germline, CDR1 is SQVTM and CDR2 is ANQGSEA. The V gene lost 4 bases and the J gene lost 3 bases, with 13 bases spanning the gap. CDR3: CSVVRQGIYNEQFF. CDR3 bases: TGCAGCGTTGTCCGGCAGGGAATCTACAATGAGCAGTTCTTC.

As to this clone: Other nucleotide sequences in the sample specify the same CDR3. The rearrangement joins TRBV5-1 to TRBJ2-7, with D tentatively TRBD1 or TRBD2 (5 bases each). The CDR3 runs to 14 residues. CDR1 and CDR2 from the germline V gene are SGHRS and YFSETQ. Trimming took 0 bases from V and 3 from J, leaving 10 bases between them. The CDR3 DNA is TGCGCCAGCAGCTTGGGTGGGGGAATCTACGAGCAGTACTTC. The encoded protein is CASSLGGGIYEQYF.

The CDR3 DNA sequence: TGTGCCAGCCGCAACGGTGGGGGACACGAGCAGTACTTC. It encodes CASRNGGGHEQYF. V is TRBV27 and J is TRBJ2-7; D possibly uses TRBD1 or TRBD2 (5 bases each). Trimming removed 8 bases at V and 5 bases at J, with 16 bases between. This CDR3 comprises 13 residues. CDR1 is MNHEY and CDR2 is SMNVEV in the germline V gene (reference sequence).

In regard to this clone: Other nucleotide sequences from this sample produce the same CDR3. V gene TRBV4-3 combines with J gene TRBJ2-7; TRBD1 agrees at 10 bases. The ends lost 4 bases at V and 4 bases at J; junction bases unmatched: 4. This CDR3 spans 14 amino acids. CDR1 and CDR2 (germline): LGHNA, YSLEER. The CDR3, as DNA: TGCGCCAGCAGCCCGGGGACAGGGGATTACGAGCAGTACTTC. Its translation: CASSPGTGDYEQYF.

The chain has TRBV11-2 and TRBJ1-1, with 8 bases fitting TRBD1. V lost 2 bases to trimming and J lost 0 bases; unmatched junction nucleotides: 8. Germline lookup yields CDR1 SGHAT and CDR2 FQNNGV. The CDR3 length is 17 residues. CDR3 in amino acids: CASSLSGTGFMNTEAFF. Written as DNA, the CDR3 is TGTGCCAGCAGCTTAAGTGGGACAGGATTTATGAACACTGAAGCTTTCTTT.

The chain links TRBV6-6 to TRBJ2-1; 8 nucleotides line up with TRBD1. The CDR3 runs 16 residues. The V segment lost 0 bases and the J segment 1 base; nucleotides outside the gene matches: 2. CDR1 is MNHNY and CDR2 is SVGAGI in the germline V gene (reference sequence). CDR3 sequence: CASSYSGQDSYNEQFF. The CDR3 DNA reads as TGTGCCAGCAGTTACTCGGGACAGGATTCCTACAATGAGCAGTTCTTC.